Listed here are 3 T cell receptor beta chains from one sample, sequenced in a study of blood T cell repertoires in COVID-19. Some clones are missing from TCRdb's copy, which holds only in-frame ones; the method was immunoSEQ multiplex PCR. The sample consists of around 270,000 clones, about four fifths of them appearing once. Input material: peripheral blood. These receptors originate from a woman between 35 and 50 years old who had recovered from COVID-19.

V gene TRBV9 combines with J gene TRBJ1-1; maybe TRBD1 (6 bases). Looked up from germline, CDR1 is SGDLS and CDR2 is YYNGEE. Trimming took off 4 bases at V and 0 bases at J, with 13 bases between the two ends. This CDR3 is 15 amino acids long. The CDR3 sequence is CASSTAGTLNTEAFF. The CDR3 coding sequence is TGTGCCAGCAGCACGGCCGGGACACTGAACACTGAAGCTTTCTTT.

The V call is TRBV7-9, the J call TRBJ2-3; a possible D gene is TRBD1 (5 bases). Between the trimmed V and J ends, which lost 5 bases and 2 bases, there was a span of 14 bases. This CDR3 has 15 residues. The germline CDR1 and CDR2 sequences are SEHNR and FQNEAQ (reference sequence). CDR3 sequence (DNA): TGTGCCAGCAGCAAAATCTCGGACAACACAGATACGCAGTATTTT. Translation: CASSKISDNTDTQYF.

This sequence joins TRBV29-1 and TRBJ2-2; TRBD1 aligns across 9 bases. The CDR3 contains 17 residues. From germline, CDR1 is SQVTM and CDR2 ANQGSEA. V lost 7 bases, J lost 1 base, and 13 bases stayed unmatched. The CDR3 coding sequence is TGCAGCGCGGGGGGACAGGGATATGAACTGAACACCGGGGAGCTGTTTTTT. The encoded protein is CSAGGQGYELNTGELFF.